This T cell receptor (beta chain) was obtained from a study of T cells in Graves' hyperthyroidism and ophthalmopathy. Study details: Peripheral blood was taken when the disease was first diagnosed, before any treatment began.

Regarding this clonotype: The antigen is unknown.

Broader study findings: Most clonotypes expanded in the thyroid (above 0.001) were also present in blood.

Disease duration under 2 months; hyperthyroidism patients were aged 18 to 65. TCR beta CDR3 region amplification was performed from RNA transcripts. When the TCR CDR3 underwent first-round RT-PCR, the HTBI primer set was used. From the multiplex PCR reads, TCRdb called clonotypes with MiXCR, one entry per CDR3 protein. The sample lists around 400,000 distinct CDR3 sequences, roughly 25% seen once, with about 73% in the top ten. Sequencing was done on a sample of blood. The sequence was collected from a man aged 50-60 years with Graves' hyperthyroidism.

As DNA, the CDR3 is TGCAGTGCTACCAAGGACAGGGGTAACTACGAGCAGTACTTC. Protein: CSATKDRGNYEQYF. This sequence joins TRBV20-1 and TRBJ2-7; 9 bases map to TRBD1. This CDR3 comprises 14 residues. J was trimmed by 3 bases and V by 4 bases; bases with no gene match: 7. In germline, CDR1 is DFQATT, CDR2 SNEGSKA (reference sequence).